This T cell receptor (beta chain) is from a study of T cell repertoires in cytomegalovirus infection. The CDR3 length is 19 residues. V trimming: 7 bases; J trimming: 6 bases; junction bases outside the gene matches: 24. TCRdb used MiXCR to reprocess the reads, holding one entry per CDR3 protein. The table has 80,000 to 130,000 distinct CDR3 sequences, more than 20% seen once; the top ten hold approximately 39%. This clonotype was picked up many times. Its matching antigen is unknown. Study results and caveats: It was HLA-C-restricted CMV-specific TCR beta clonotypes that dominated the response ex vivo.

Sequenced input: CD8+ T cells from PBMCs. The TCR sequence derives from a human donor in good health (CMV status not recorded). Some clones in this sample may be carry-over from other donors' samples. This chain connects TRBV12-3 or TRBV12-4 to TRBJ2-1; 7 nucleotides agree with TRBD2. CDR3 nucleotide sequence: TGTGCCAGCACCCCCATAGGCGGCTCAGCGGGGACCCCCTCCAATGAGCAGTTCTTC. It specifies CASTPIGGSAGTPSNEQFF.